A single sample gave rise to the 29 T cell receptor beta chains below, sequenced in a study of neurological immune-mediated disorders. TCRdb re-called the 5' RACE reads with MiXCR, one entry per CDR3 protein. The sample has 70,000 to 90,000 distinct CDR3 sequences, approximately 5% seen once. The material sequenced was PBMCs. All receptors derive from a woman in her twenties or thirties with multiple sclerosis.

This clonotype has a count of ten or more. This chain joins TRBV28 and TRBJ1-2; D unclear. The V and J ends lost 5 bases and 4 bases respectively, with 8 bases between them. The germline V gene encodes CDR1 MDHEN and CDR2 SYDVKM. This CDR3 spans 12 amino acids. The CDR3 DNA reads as TGTGCCAGCAGTGGCGCCTTCTATGGCTACACCTTC. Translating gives CASSGAFYGYTF.

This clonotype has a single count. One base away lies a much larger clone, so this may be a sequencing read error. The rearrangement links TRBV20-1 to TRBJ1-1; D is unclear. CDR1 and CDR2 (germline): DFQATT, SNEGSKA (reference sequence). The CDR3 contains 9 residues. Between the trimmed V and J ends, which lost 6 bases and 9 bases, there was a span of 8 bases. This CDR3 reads CSAAEKAFF. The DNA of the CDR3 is TGCAGTGCCGCGGAAAAAGCTTTCTTT.

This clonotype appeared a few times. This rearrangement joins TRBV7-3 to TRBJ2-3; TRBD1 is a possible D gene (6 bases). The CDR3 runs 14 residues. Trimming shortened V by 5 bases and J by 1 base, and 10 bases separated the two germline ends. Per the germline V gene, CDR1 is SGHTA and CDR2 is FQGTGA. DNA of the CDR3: TGTGCCAGCAGCCCAGGACAGCGCACAGATACGCAGTATTTT. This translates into CASSPGQRTDTQYF.

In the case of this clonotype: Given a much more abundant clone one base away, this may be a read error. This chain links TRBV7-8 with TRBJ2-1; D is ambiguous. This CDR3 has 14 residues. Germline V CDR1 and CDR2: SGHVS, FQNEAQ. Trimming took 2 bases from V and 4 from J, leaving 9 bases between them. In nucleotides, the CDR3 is TGTGCCAGCAGCTTAATAAAGATTTACAATGAGCAGTTCTTC. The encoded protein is CASSLIKIYNEQFF.

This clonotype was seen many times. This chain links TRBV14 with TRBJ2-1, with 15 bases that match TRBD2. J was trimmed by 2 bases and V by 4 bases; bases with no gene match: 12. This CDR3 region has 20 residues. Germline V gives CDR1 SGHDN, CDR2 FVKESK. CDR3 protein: CASSRYPGLAGGGTYNEQFF. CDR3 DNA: TGTGCCAGCAGCCGCTACCCTGGACTAGCGGGAGGGGGGACCTACAATGAGCAGTTCTTC.

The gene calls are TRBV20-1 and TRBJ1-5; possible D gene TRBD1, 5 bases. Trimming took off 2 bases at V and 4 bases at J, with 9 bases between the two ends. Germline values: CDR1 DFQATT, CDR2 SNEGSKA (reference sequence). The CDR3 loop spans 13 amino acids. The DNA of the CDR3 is TGCAGTGCTAGAAGGGCAGGGAATCAGCCCCAGCATTTT. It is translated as CSARRAGNQPQHF.

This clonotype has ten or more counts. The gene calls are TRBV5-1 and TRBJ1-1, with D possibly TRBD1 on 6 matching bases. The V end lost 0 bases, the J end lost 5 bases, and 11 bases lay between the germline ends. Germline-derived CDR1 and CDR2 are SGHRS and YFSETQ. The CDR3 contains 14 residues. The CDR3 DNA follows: TGCGCCAGCAGCTTGGTATACAGGGAGACTGAAGCTTTCTTT. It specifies CASSLVYRETEAFF.

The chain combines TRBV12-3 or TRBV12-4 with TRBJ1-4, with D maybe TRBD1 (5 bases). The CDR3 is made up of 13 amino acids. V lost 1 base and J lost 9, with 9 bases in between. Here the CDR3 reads CASSLGGIQKLFF. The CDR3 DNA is TGTGCCAGCAGTTTAGGGGGGATCCAAAAACTGTTTTTT.

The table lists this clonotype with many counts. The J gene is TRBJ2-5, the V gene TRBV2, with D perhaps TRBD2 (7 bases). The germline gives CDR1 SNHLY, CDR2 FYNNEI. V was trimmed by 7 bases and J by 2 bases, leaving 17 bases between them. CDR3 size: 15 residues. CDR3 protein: CASTGSGGSQETQYF. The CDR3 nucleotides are TGTGCCAGCACTGGGTCGGGGGGCTCTCAAGAGACCCAGTACTTC.

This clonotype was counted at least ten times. CDR3 bases: TGTGCCAGCAGGCTGGGGACTAGCGTTTACAATGAGCAGTTCTTC. Protein sequence: CASRLGTSVYNEQFF. V usage is TRBV2 and J usage is TRBJ2-1, with 10 bases fitting TRBD2. V lost 6 bases to trimming and J lost 4 bases; unmatched junction nucleotides: 6. Germline CDR1 and CDR2: SNHLY and FYNNEI. The CDR3 runs to 15 residues.

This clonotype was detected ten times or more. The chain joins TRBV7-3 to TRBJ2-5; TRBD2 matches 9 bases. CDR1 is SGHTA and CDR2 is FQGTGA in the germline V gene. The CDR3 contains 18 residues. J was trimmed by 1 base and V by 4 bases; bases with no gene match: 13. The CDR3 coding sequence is TGTGCCAGCAGCTCCATAATCATAGCGGGGGCCCGCCAAGAGACCCAGTACTTC. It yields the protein CASSSIIIAGARQETQYF.

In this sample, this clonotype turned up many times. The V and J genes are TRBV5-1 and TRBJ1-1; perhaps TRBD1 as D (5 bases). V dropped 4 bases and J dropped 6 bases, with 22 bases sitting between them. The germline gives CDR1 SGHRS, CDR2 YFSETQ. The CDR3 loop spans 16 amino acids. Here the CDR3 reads CASSGQGAPGPPEAFF. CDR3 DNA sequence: TGCGCCAGCAGCGGGCAGGGCGCGCCGGGTCCTCCTGAAGCTTTCTTT.

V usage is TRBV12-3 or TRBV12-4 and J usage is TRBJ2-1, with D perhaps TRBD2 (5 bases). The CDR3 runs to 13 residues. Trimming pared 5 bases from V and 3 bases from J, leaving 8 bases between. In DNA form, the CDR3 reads TGTGCCAGCAGTCCCGGGATCTACAATGAGCAGTTCTTC. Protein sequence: CASSPGIYNEQFF.

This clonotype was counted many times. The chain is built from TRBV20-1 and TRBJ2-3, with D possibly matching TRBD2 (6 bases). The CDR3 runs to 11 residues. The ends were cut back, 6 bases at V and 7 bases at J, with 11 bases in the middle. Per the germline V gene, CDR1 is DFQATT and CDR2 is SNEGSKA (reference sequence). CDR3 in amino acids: CSARGVHTQYF. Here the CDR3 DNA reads TGCAGTGCCCGCGGGGTTCATACGCAGTATTTT.

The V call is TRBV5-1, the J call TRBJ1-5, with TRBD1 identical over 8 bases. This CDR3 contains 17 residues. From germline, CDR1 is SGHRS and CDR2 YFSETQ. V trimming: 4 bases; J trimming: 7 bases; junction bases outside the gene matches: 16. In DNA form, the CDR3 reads TGCGCCAGCAGCCCCGCCGGTCTAGACAGGGGAGGCCAGCCCCAGCATTTT. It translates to CASSPAGLDRGGQPQHF.

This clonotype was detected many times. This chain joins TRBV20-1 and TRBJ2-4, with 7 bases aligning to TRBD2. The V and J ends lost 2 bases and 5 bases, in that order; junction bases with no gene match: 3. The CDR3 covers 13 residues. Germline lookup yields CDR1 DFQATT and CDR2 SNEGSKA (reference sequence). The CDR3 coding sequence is TGCAGTGCTAGAAAGCGGGGAGAAAACATTCAGTACTTC. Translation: CSARKRGENIQYF.

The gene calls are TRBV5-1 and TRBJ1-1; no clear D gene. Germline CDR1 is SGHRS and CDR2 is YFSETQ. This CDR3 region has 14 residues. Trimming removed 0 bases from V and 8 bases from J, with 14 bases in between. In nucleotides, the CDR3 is TGCGCCAGCAGCTTGGACGGCACAAGAGTCGAAGCTTTCTTT. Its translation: CASSLDGTRVEAFF. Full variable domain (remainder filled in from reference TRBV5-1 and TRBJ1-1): KAGVTQTPRYLIKTRGQQVTLSCSPISGHRSVSWYQQTPGQGLQFLFEYFSETQRNKGNFPGRFSGRQFSNSRSEMNVSTLELGDSALYLCASSLDGTRVEAFFGQGTRLTVV.

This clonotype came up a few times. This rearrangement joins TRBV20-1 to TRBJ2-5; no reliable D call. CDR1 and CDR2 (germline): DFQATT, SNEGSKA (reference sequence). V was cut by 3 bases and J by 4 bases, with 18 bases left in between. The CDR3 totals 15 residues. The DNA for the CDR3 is TGCAGTGCTAGGGTTTTTGGCCAGGCCAGAGAGACCCAGTACTTC. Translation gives CSARVFGQARETQYF.

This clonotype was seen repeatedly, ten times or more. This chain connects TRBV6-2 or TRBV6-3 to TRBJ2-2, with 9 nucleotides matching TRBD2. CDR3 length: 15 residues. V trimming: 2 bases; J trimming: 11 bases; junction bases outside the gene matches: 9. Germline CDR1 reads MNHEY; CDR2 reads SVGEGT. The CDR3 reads CASSYGSSGIQELFF. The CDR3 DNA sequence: TGTGCCAGCAGTTACGGGTCTAGCGGGATCCAAGAGCTGTTTTTT.

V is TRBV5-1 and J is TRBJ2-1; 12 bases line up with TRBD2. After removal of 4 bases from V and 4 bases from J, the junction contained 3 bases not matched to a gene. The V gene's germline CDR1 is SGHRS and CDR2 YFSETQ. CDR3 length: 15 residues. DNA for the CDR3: TGCGCCAGCAGCCAAGGACTAGCGGGATACAATGAGCAGTTCTTC. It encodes CASSQGLAGYNEQFF.

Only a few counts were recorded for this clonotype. The CDR3 is CSARVWAGLAQYNEQFF. The CDR3 DNA sequence: TGCAGTGCTAGAGTATGGGCGGGACTAGCACAATACAATGAGCAGTTCTTC. The chain uses TRBV20-1 and TRBJ2-1; 9 nucleotides align to TRBD2. This CDR3 region has 17 residues. Germline lookup yields CDR1 DFQATT and CDR2 SNEGSKA (reference sequence). J gave up 4 bases and V 1 base, and 11 bases lay outside the gene matches.

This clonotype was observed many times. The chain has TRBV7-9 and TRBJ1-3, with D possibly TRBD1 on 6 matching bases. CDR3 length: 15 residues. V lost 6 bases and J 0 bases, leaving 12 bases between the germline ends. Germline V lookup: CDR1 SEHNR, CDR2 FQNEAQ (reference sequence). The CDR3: CASRAKDSSGNTIYF. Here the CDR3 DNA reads TGTGCCAGCAGAGCCAAGGACAGCTCTGGAAACACCATATATTTT.

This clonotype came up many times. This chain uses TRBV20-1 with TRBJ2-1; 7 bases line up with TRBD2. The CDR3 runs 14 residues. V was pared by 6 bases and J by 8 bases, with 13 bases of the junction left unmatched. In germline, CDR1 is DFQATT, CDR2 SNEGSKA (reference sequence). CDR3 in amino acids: CSAQFGGIVYEQFF. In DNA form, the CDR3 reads TGCAGTGCCCAATTCGGGGGGATAGTCTATGAGCAGTTCTTC.

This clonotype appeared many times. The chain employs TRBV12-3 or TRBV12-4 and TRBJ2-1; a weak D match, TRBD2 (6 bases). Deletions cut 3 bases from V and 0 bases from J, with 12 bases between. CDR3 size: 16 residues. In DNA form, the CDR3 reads TGTGCCAGCAGTTTCATTAGCGGCCACTCCTACAATGAGCAGTTCTTC. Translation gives CASSFISGHSYNEQFF.

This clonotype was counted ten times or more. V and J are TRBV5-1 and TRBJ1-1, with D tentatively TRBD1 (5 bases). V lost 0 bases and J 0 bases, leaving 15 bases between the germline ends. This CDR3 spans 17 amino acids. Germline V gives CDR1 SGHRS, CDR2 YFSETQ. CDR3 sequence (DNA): TGCGCCAGCAGCTTGGGCGGTTGGGGGGAAATGAACACTGAAGCTTTCTTT. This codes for CASSLGGWGEMNTEAFF.

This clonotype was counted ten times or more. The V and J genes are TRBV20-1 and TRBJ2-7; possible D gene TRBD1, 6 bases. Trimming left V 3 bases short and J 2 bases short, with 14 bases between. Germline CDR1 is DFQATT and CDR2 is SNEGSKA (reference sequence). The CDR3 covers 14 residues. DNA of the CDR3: TGCAGTGCTAGCGTAACAGGGCCACCCTACGAGCAGTACTTC. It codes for CSASVTGPPYEQYF.

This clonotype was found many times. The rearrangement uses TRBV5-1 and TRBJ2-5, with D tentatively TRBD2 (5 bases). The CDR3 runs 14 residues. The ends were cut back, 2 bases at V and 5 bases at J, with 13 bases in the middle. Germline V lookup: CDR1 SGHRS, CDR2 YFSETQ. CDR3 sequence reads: CASSFGGGPETQYF. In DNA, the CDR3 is TGCGCCAGCAGCTTCGGCGGAGGACCGGAGACCCAGTACTTC.

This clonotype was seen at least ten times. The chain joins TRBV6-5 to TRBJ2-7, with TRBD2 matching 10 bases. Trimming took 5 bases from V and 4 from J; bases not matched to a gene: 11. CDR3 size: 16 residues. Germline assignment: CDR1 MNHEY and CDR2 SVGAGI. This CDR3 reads CASSPQGLADPYEQYF. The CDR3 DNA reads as TGTGCCAGCAGTCCCCAAGGACTAGCGGACCCATACGAGCAGTACTTC.

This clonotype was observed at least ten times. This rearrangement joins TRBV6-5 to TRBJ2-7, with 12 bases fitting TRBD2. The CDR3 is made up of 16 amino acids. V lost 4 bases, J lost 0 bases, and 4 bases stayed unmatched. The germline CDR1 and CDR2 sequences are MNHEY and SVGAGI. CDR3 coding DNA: TGTGCCAGCAGTTTGGGACTAGCGGGTCCCTCCTACGAGCAGTACTTC. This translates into CASSLGLAGPSYEQYF.